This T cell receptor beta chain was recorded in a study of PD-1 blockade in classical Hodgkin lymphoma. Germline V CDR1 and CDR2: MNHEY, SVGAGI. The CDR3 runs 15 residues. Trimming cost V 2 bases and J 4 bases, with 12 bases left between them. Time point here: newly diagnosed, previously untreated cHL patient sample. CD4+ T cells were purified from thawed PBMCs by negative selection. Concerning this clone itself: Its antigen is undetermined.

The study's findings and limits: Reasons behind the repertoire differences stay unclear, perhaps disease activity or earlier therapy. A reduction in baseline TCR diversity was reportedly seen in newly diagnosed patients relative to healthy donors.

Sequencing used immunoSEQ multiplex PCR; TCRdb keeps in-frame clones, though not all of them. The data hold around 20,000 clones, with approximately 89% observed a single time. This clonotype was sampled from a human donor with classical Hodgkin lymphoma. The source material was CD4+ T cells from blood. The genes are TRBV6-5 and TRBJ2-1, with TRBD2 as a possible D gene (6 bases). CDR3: CASSYTAGLYNEQFF. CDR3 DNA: TGTGCCAGCAGTTACACCGCGGGGCTATACAATGAGCAGTTCTTC.